This T cell receptor beta chain was captured in a study of blood T cell repertoires in COVID-19. About the research overall: Acute-phase and convalescent COVID-19 samples originated in the United States, Italy and Spain.

The CDR3 length is 15 residues. Trimming removed 5 bases from V and 5 bases from J; junction bases left unmatched: 7. The germline CDR1 and CDR2 sequences are SEHNR and FQNEAQ (reference sequence). The protocol was immunoSEQ multiplex PCR, while the TCRdb copy is restricted to in-frame clones and leaves out a portion. Among 95,000 to 150,000 clones listed, approximately 90% were seen once. This clone has only one observation. Material for sequencing was peripheral blood. The TCR comes from a middle-aged man with acute or convalescent COVID-19. The chain combines TRBV7-9 with TRBJ1-4, with TRBD1 matching 8 bases. The CDR3 sequence is CASSEIQGANEKLFF. Written as DNA, the CDR3 is TGTGCCAGCAGCGAAATCCAGGGGGCGAATGAAAAACTGTTTTTT.